This record looks at one T cell receptor (beta chain) sequence and its context. Its antigen is not identified. Assay: immunoSEQ multiplex PCR; the TCRdb copy retains only in-frame clones and omits some. Here the sample spans some 88,000 clones, 90% to 95% being singletons. This entry belongs to a study of T cell responses to AZD1222 COVID-19 vaccine. Notes on the study in general: No repertoire was sampled before or during the peak T cell response, only after it.

The CDR3 loop spans 16 amino acids. Per germline, CDR1 SGHVS and CDR2 FQNEAQ. V dropped 5 bases and J dropped 3 bases, with 20 bases sitting between them. This specimen was peripheral blood, taken on day 0 of AZD1222 vaccination. This chain joins TRBV7-8 and TRBJ2-7; weak D call: TRBD2 (6 bases). The clonotype originates from an adult in good health. The CDR3 loop is CASSVRDSRGVYEQYF. In DNA, the CDR3 is TGTGCCAGCAGCGTTCGGGACTCCCGAGGAGTCTACGAGCAGTACTTC.